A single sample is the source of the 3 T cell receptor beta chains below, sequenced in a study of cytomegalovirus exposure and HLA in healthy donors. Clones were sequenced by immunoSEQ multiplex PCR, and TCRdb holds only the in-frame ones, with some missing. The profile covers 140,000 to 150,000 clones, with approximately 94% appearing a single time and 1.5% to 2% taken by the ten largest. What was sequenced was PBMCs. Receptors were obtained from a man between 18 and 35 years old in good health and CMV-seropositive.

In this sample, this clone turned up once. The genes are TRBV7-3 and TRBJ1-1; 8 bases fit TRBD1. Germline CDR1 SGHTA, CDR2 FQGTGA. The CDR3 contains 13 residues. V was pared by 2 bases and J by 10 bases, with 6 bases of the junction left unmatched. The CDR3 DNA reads TGTGCCAGCAGCTTAGTCGGACAGGGCCCAGCTTTCTTT. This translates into CASSLVGQGPAFF.

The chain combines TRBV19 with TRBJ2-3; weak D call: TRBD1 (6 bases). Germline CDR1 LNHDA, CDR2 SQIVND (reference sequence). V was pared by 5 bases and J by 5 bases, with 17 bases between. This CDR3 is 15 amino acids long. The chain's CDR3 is CASSGGQVLGDTQYF. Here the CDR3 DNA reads TGTGCCAGTAGTGGGGGCCAAGTACTAGGAGATACGCAGTATTTT.

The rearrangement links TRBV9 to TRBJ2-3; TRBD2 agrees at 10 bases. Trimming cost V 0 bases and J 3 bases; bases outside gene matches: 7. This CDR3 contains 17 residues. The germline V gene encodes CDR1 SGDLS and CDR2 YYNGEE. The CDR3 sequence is CASSVGSSGSGTDTQYF. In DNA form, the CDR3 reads TGTGCCAGCAGCGTAGGGTCTAGCGGGAGCGGGACAGATACGCAGTATTTT.